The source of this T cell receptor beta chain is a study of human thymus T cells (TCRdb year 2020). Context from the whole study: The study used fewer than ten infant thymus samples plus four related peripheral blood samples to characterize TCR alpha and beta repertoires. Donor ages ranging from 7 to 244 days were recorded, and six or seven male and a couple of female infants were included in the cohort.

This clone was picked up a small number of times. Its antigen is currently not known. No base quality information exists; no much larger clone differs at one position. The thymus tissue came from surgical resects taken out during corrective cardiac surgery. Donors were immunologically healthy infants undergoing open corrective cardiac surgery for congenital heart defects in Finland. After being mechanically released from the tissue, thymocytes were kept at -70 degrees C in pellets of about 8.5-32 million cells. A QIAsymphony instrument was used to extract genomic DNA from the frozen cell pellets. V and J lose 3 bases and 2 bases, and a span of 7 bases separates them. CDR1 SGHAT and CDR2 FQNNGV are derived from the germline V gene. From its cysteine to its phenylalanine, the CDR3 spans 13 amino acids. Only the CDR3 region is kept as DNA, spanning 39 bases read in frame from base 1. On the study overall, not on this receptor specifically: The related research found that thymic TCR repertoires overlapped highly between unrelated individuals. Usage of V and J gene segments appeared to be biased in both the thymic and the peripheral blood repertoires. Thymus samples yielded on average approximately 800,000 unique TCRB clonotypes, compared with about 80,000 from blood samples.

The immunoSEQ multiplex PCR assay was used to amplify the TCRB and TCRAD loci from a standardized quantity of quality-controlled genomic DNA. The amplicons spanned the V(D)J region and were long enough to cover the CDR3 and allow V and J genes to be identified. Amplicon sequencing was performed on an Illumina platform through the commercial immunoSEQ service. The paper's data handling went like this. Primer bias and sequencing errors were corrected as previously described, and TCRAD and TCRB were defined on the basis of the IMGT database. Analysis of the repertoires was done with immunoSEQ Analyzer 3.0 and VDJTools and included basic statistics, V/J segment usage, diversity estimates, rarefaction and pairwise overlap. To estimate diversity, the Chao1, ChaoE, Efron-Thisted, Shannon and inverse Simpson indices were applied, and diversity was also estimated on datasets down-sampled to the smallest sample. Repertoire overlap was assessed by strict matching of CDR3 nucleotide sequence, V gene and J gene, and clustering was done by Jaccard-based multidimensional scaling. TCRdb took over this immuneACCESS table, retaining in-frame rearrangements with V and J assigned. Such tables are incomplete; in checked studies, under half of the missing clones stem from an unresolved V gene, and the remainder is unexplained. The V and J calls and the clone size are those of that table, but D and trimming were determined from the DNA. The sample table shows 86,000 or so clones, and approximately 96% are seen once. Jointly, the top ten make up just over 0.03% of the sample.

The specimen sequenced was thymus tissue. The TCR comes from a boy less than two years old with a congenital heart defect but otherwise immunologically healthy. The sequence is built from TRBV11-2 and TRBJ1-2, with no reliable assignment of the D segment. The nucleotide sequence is TGTGCCAGCAGCTTGACACAAAACTATGGCTACACCTTC. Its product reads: CASSLTQNYGYTF.